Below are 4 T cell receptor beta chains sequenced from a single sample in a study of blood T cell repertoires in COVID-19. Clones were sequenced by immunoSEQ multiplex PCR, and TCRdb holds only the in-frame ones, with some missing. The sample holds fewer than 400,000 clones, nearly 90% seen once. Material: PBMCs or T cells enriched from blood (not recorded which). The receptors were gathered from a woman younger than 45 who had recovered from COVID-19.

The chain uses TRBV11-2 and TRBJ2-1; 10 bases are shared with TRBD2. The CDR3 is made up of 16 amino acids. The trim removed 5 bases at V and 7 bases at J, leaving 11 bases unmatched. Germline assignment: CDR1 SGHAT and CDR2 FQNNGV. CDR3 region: CASSTSLAGVLNEQFF. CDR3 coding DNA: TGTGCCAGCAGCACCTCTCTAGCGGGAGTTTTGAATGAGCAGTTCTTC. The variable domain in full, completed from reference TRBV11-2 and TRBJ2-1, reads EAGVAQSPRYKIIEKRQSVAFWCNPISGHATLYWYQQILGQGPKLLIQFQNNGVVDDSQLPKDRFSAERLKGVDSTLKIQPAKLEDSAVYLCASSTSLAGVLNEQFFGPGTRLTVL.

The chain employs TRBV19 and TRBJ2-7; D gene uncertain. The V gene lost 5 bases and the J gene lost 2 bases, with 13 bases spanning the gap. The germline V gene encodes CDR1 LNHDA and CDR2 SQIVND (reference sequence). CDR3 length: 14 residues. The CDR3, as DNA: TGTGCCAGTAGTTTCGACATAGGAACCTACGAGCAGTACTTC. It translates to CASSFDIGTYEQYF. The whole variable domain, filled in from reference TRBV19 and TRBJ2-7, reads DGGITQSPKYLFRKEGQNVTLSCEQNLNHDAMYWYRQDPGQGLRLIYYSQIVNDFQKGDIAEGYSVSREKKESFPLTVTSAQKNPTAFYLCASSFDIGTYEQYFGPGTRLTVT.

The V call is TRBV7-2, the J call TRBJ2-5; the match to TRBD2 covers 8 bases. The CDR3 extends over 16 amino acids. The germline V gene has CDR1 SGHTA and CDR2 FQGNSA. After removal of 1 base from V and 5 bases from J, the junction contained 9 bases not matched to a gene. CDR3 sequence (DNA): TGTGCCAGCAGCTTAGACACGGGGGGGCGAGGGGAGACCCAGTACTTC. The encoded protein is CASSLDTGGRGETQYF.

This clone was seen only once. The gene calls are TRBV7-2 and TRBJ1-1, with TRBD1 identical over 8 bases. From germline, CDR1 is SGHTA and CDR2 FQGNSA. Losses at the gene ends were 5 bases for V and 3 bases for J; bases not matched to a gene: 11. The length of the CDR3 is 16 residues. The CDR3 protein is CASSPDRDSVDTEAFF. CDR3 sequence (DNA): TGTGCCAGCAGCCCGGACAGGGATTCCGTAGACACTGAAGCTTTCTTT.